Listed below are T cell receptor beta chains from one sample, sequenced in a study of blood T cell repertoires in COVID-19. Measured with immunoSEQ multiplex PCR; TCRdb has only the in-frame clones, and not every one. Here the sample spans about 75,000 clones, over 75% being singletons. The sample comprised peripheral blood. The receptor source for this set is a human donor in a cohort sampled during active COVID-19. CDR3s include the opening cysteine and the closing phenylalanine or tryptophan. D genes are given only for firm matches. Only part of the rows carry a size: once, few, many, or a class if the clone is expanded.

CDR3 DNA,CDR3 protein,J gene,clone size,V gene,D gene,CDR3 length
TGTGCCAACGTGGGACAGGGTTCCTACAATGAGCAGTTCTTC,CANVGQGSYNEQFF,TRBJ2-1,-,TRBV5-6,TRBD1,14
TGTGCCAGCAGCGTAGTCCCACAGGGCACTGAAGCTTTCTTT,CASSVVPQGTEAFF,TRBJ1-1,-,TRBV9,-,14
TGTGCCAGCAGTGGCCGCCCTAGGGGGGGGCTCAACACCGGGGAGCTGTTTTTT,CASSGRPRGGLNTGELFF,TRBJ2-2,-,TRBV6-1,-,18
TGTGCCAGCAGCCCCGACTCCCAAACCTCCTACGAGCAGTACTTC,CASSPDSQTSYEQYF,TRBJ2-7,-,TRBV9,-,15
TGTGCCAGCAGCTTCCGGGGGGGGGCCGGGGCAGATACGCAGTATTTT,CASSFRGGAGADTQYF,TRBJ2-3,-,TRBV7-2,TRBD2,16
TGCGCCAGCAGCTTCAGCGGGGGGGCCGTCAATGAGCAGTTCTTC,CASSFSGGAVNEQFF,TRBJ2-1,-,TRBV5-1,TRBD2,15
TGTGCCAGCAGCTCCAGACAGGGCCCCACAGATACGCAGTATTTT,CASSSRQGPTDTQYF,TRBJ2-3,-,TRBV11-3,TRBD1,15
TGTGCCAGCAGTAATCAGAGACTAGCGGGTGAGCAGTACTTC,CASSNQRLAGEQYF,TRBJ2-7,-,TRBV2,TRBD2,14
TGTGCCTGGAACAGGGAGAACTATGGCTACACCTTC,CAWNRENYGYTF,TRBJ1-2,-,TRBV30,-,12
TGTGCCAGCTCACCCACTAGCGGGTTCTACGAGCAGTACTTC,CASSPTSGFYEQYF,TRBJ2-7,-,TRBV18,TRBD2,14
TGTGCCAGCAGCGTAGGGGACAGAGAAACTCAAGAGACCCAGTACTTC,CASSVGDRETQETQYF,TRBJ2-5,once,TRBV9,TRBD1,16
TGTGCCAGTAGTCCCGACAGGGGAGGTAATGAAAAACTGTTTTTT,CASSPDRGGNEKLFF,TRBJ1-4,-,TRBV19,TRBD1,15
TGTGCCAGTAGTATAGATAAAGGGAGATCTAATGAAAAACTGTTTTTT,CASSIDKGRSNEKLFF,TRBJ1-4,once,TRBV19,-,16
TGTGCCAGCAGCCAAAGTGACAGGGGGCTTTATGGCTACACCTTC,CASSQSDRGLYGYTF,TRBJ1-2,-,TRBV14,TRBD1,15
TGTGCCAGCAGCCAGGCCGGGACTAGCGGGGGGGCCCCAGATACGCAGTATTTT,CASSQAGTSGGAPDTQYF,TRBJ2-3,-,TRBV3-1/TRBV3-2,TRBD2,18
TGTGCCAGCAGCCCAGGACTAGCGTACACAGATACGCAGTATTTT,CASSPGLAYTDTQYF,TRBJ2-3,-,TRBV7-7,TRBD2,15
TGTGCCAGCCTACCTGAGGTAGCAGCGAGCACAGATACGCAGTATTTT,CASLPEVAASTDTQYF,TRBJ2-3,-,TRBV27,-,16
TGCGCCAGCAGCTCGTCAGGGGTGTCTGGAAACACCATATATTTT,CASSSSGVSGNTIYF,TRBJ1-3,-,TRBV5-1,-,15
TGTGCCAGTAGTCCCACGGGACTAGCGGGGGGTAACACAGATACGCAGTATTTT,CASSPTGLAGGNTDTQYF,TRBJ2-3,-,TRBV19,TRBD2,18
TGTGCCAGCAGTGAACAGGGATCGAATCAGCCCCAGCATTTT,CASSEQGSNQPQHF,TRBJ1-5,-,TRBV2,-,14
TGTGCCAGCAGCTCCGGGACTAGCGGGGGGGCCGGAGAGACCCAGTACTTC,CASSSGTSGGAGETQYF,TRBJ2-5,-,TRBV5-4,TRBD2,17
TGTGCCAGCAGCTTAGAACCGATGGCGAACACTGAAGCTTTCTTT,CASSLEPMANTEAFF,TRBJ1-1,-,TRBV7-9,-,15
TGTGCCAGCAGCTTGGGGGCTCGTCAAGAGACCCAGTACTTC,CASSLGARQETQYF,TRBJ2-5,-,TRBV7-2,-,14
TGTGCCTGGATTGGTCAACCTGGGTCGGGGGATTACTATGGCTACACCTTC,CAWIGQPGSGDYYGYTF,TRBJ1-2,-,TRBV30,-,17
TGTGCCAGCAGCCAAGAGGCGGGAGGGATAATGGCCAAAAACATTCAGTACTTC,CASSQEAGGIMAKNIQYF,TRBJ2-4,-,TRBV3-1/TRBV3-2,TRBD2,18
TGTGCCAGCAAGACTAGGGACAGGGATGAATATGGCTACACCTTC,CASKTRDRDEYGYTF,TRBJ1-2,-,TRBV2,TRBD1,15
TGTGCCTGGAGACTAGCGGTATACAATGAGCAGTTCTTC,CAWRLAVYNEQFF,TRBJ2-1,-,TRBV30,TRBD2,13
TGTGCCAGCAGTTCCGCCGACAGGAAATTTAATGAAGCTTTCTTT,CASSSADRKFNEAFF,TRBJ1-1,once,TRBV28,-,15
TGTGCCAGCAGCTTACCCTCGGGAGAGACCCAGTACTTC,CASSLPSGETQYF,TRBJ2-5,once,TRBV13,-,13